Listed below are T cell receptor beta chains from one sample, sequenced in a study of blood T cells in healthy people across ages. One entry per CDR3 protein, called by TCRdb with MiXCR from the 5' RACE reads. The table shows 1.5 million to 2 million distinct CDR3 sequences, with roughly 27% occurring only once. What was sequenced was blood. These TCRs come from a woman aged 25 to 45 in good health. Each CDR3 is given with its conserved first and last residue. The D gene is left open where the match is weak. Some rows have no size entry. The others give once, few or many, or a class for an expanded clone.

d_gene: NA
abundance: few
v_gene: TRBV29-1
j_gene: TRBJ1-2
CDR3nt: TGCAGCGTTGAGGCCGGAACCTACTATGGCTACACCTTC
CDR3aa: CSVEAGTYYGYTF

d_gene: TRBD1
abundance: NA
v_gene: TRBV20-1
j_gene: TRBJ1-2
CDR3nt: TGCAGTGCTAGAGAGAGGGACAGAGAATTCTCATATGGCTACACCTTC
CDR3aa: CSARERDREFSYGYTF

d_gene: NA
abundance: once
v_gene: TRBV18
j_gene: TRBJ2-7
CDR3nt: TGTGCCAGCTCACCCGCAGGGAGCGAGCAGTACTTC
CDR3aa: CASSPAGSEQYF

d_gene: NA
abundance: few
v_gene: TRBV6-2/TRBV6-3
j_gene: TRBJ2-1
CDR3nt: TGTGCCAGCAGTTACCCTGATCATGAGCAGTTCTTC
CDR3aa: CASSYPDHEQFF

d_gene: NA
abundance: NA
v_gene: TRBV4-1
j_gene: TRBJ1-5
CDR3nt: TGCGCCAGCAGCCAAGGGGGGGCGAGTGGCAATCAGCCCCAGCATTTT
CDR3aa: CASSQGGASGNQPQHF

d_gene: NA
abundance: few
v_gene: TRBV3-1
j_gene: TRBJ2-7
CDR3nt: TGTGCCAGCAGCCACCAGGGCGGCGAGCAGTACTTC
CDR3aa: CASSHQGGEQYF

d_gene: TRBD2
abundance: few
v_gene: TRBV7-7
j_gene: TRBJ2-1
CDR3nt: TGTGCCAGCAGCACCGAGCGGGGGAATGAGCAGTTCTTC
CDR3aa: CASSTERGNEQFF

d_gene: NA
abundance: few
v_gene: TRBV14
j_gene: TRBJ1-2
CDR3nt: TGTGCCAGCAGCCTAACCTTCAGAGGGTGGCTAGACGGCTATGGCTACACCTTC
CDR3aa: CASSLTFRGWLDGYGYTF

d_gene: TRBD2
abundance: few
v_gene: TRBV7-9
j_gene: TRBJ2-5
CDR3nt: TGTGCCAGCAGCTTACTCGGGACTAGCTCTCAAGAGACCCAGTACTTC
CDR3aa: CASSLLGTSSQETQYF

d_gene: NA
abundance: many
v_gene: TRBV5-1
j_gene: TRBJ2-6
CDR3nt: TGCGCCAGCAGCTTCAGCTCTGGGGCCAACGTCCTGACTTTC
CDR3aa: CASSFSSGANVLTF

d_gene: NA
abundance: few
v_gene: TRBV11-2
j_gene: TRBJ2-3
CDR3nt: TGTGCCAGCAGCCGGTCCGGAGGCCGTTATAGCACAGATACGCAGTATTTT
CDR3aa: CASSRSGGRYSTDTQYF

d_gene: TRBD2
abundance: NA
v_gene: TRBV20-1
j_gene: TRBJ2-5
CDR3nt: TGCAGTGCTAGAGAGGGACTAGCGGGGGGGGCGGAGACCCAGTACTTC
CDR3aa: CSAREGLAGGAETQYF

d_gene: TRBD1
abundance: many
v_gene: TRBV20-1
j_gene: TRBJ2-1
CDR3nt: TGCAGTGCTAGTCAGCTTAGGGGTGGACAGGGTGAGCAGTTCTTC
CDR3aa: CSASQLRGGQGEQFF

d_gene: NA
abundance: NA
v_gene: TRBV7-2
j_gene: TRBJ2-1
CDR3nt: TGTGCCAGCAGCCCGGGATATGGCTACAATGAGCAGTTCTTC
CDR3aa: CASSPGYGYNEQFF

d_gene: NA
abundance: many
v_gene: TRBV30
j_gene: TRBJ2-7
CDR3nt: TGTGCCTGGAGTGGTGGTTATGGGTACGAGCAGTACTTC
CDR3aa: CAWSGGYGYEQYF

d_gene: NA
abundance: NA
v_gene: TRBV19
j_gene: TRBJ2-7
CDR3nt: TGTGCCAGTAGTATCAGGGGCCGGTCCTACGAGCAGTACTTC
CDR3aa: CASSIRGRSYEQYF

d_gene: NA
abundance: many
v_gene: TRBV2
j_gene: TRBJ2-1
CDR3nt: TGTGCCAGCACCCAAAACAGCTACAATGAGCAGTTCTTC
CDR3aa: CASTQNSYNEQFF

d_gene: NA
abundance: few
v_gene: TRBV2
j_gene: TRBJ1-2
CDR3nt: TGTGCCAGCAGATCTCATCTCGGGGCAGACTATGGCTACACCTTC
CDR3aa: CASRSHLGADYGYTF

d_gene: NA
abundance: once
v_gene: TRBV18
j_gene: TRBJ2-3
CDR3nt: TGTGCCAGCTCACCGCCGCTGCAGGGGTGCACAGATACGCAGTATTTT
CDR3aa: CASSPPLQGCTDTQYF

d_gene: NA
abundance: few
v_gene: TRBV25-1
j_gene: TRBJ1-5
CDR3nt: TGTGCCAGCAGTGAGGGGACCAGCAATCAGCCCCAGCATTTT
CDR3aa: CASSEGTSNQPQHF

d_gene: NA
abundance: NA
v_gene: TRBV6-5
j_gene: TRBJ1-1
CDR3nt: TGTGCCAGCAGTTACGACTCTTTAATGGACACTGAAGCTTTCTTT
CDR3aa: CASSYDSLMDTEAFF

d_gene: TRBD2
abundance: NA
v_gene: TRBV5-1
j_gene: TRBJ2-7
CDR3nt: TGCGCCAGCAGCTCGGGGACTAGCGGGAGGTTTCGCGAGCAGTACTTC
CDR3aa: CASSSGTSGRFREQYF

d_gene: NA
abundance: NA
v_gene: TRBV7-2
j_gene: TRBJ2-7
CDR3nt: TGTGCCAGCAGTTTTCTCACAGGGCAGGGCTCCTACGAGCAGTACTTC
CDR3aa: CASSFLTGQGSYEQYF

d_gene: NA
abundance: few
v_gene: TRBV7-9
j_gene: TRBJ2-1
CDR3nt: TGTGCCAGCAGCTTAGAAAATAGCTTGGAGGAGCAGTTCTTC
CDR3aa: CASSLENSLEEQFF

d_gene: NA
abundance: few
v_gene: TRBV7-2
j_gene: TRBJ2-5
CDR3nt: TGTGCCAGCAGCTTAGCGAACGGACCAGGAGCCCAGTACTTC
CDR3aa: CASSLANGPGAQYF

d_gene: TRBD2
abundance: NA
v_gene: TRBV11-2
j_gene: TRBJ2-7
CDR3nt: TGTGCCAGCAGCTTGACTAGCGGGAGGGCCACGCAGTACTTC
CDR3aa: CASSLTSGRATQYF

d_gene: TRBD2
abundance: NA
v_gene: TRBV2
j_gene: TRBJ2-3
CDR3nt: TGTGCCAGCAATCGCGAGCGGGGGGTTTTCACAGATACGCAGTATTTT
CDR3aa: CASNRERGVFTDTQYF

d_gene: NA
abundance: NA
v_gene: TRBV7-2
j_gene: TRBJ2-7
CDR3nt: TGTGCCAGCAGCTTAGTGGGGGGACTCAGAAGTTACGAGCAGTACTTC
CDR3aa: CASSLVGGLRSYEQYF

d_gene: TRBD2
abundance: NA
v_gene: TRBV3-1
j_gene: TRBJ2-5
CDR3nt: TGTGCCAGCAGCCAAGAGGGGAGGGCCCAAGAGACCCAGTACTTC
CDR3aa: CASSQEGRAQETQYF

d_gene: NA
abundance: NA
v_gene: TRBV20-1
j_gene: TRBJ2-7
CDR3nt: TGCAGTGCTAGAGATCCGAGGACAGGGAGGGCCTACGAGCAGTACTTC
CDR3aa: CSARDPRTGRAYEQYF

d_gene: NA
abundance: few
v_gene: TRBV7-2
j_gene: TRBJ2-7
CDR3nt: TGTGCCAGCAGCCGACCACCCTACAATGAGCAGTACTTC
CDR3aa: CASSRPPYNEQYF

d_gene: NA
abundance: few
v_gene: TRBV6-5
j_gene: TRBJ2-3
CDR3nt: TGTGCCAGCAGTTACGGGACCGCACGAGATACGCAGTATTTT
CDR3aa: CASSYGTARDTQYF

d_gene: NA
abundance: few
v_gene: TRBV4-2
j_gene: TRBJ2-5
CDR3nt: TGTGCCAGCAGCCAAGAGAGAGGGGGGGCCCGAGAGACCCAGTACTTC
CDR3aa: CASSQERGGARETQYF

d_gene: TRBD2
abundance: NA
v_gene: TRBV10-3
j_gene: TRBJ2-3
CDR3nt: TGTGCCATCAGGGCGGGGGACACAGATACGCAGTATTTT
CDR3aa: CAIRAGDTDTQYF

d_gene: NA
abundance: many
v_gene: TRBV12-3/TRBV12-4
j_gene: TRBJ1-5
CDR3nt: TGTGCCAGCAGTTTGGGAAGGGGTAGCAATCAGCCCCAGCATTTT
CDR3aa: CASSLGRGSNQPQHF

d_gene: NA
abundance: NA
v_gene: TRBV12-5
j_gene: TRBJ2-3
CDR3nt: TGTGCTAGTGGTTTGAGTGCCACAGATACGCAGTATTTT
CDR3aa: CASGLSATDTQYF

d_gene: NA
abundance: many
v_gene: TRBV5-1
j_gene: TRBJ2-5
CDR3nt: TGCGCCAGCAGCCCTGGAGAGGGACGGGAGACCCAGTACTTC
CDR3aa: CASSPGEGRETQYF

d_gene: TRBD1
abundance: few
v_gene: TRBV6-5
j_gene: TRBJ1-2
CDR3nt: TGTGCCAGCAGACCAACAGGGGCGCTGACTGGCTACACCTTC
CDR3aa: CASRPTGALTGYTF

d_gene: NA
abundance: NA
v_gene: TRBV6-2/TRBV6-3
j_gene: TRBJ2-7
CDR3nt: TGTGCCAGCAATAACGGAAACGAGCAGTACTTC
CDR3aa: CASNNGNEQYF

d_gene: NA
abundance: many
v_gene: TRBV12-3/TRBV12-4
j_gene: TRBJ2-7
CDR3nt: TGTGCCAGCAGCCCCGGGGCCGATGAGCAGTACTTC
CDR3aa: CASSPGADEQYF

d_gene: NA
abundance: few
v_gene: TRBV5-4
j_gene: TRBJ2-1
CDR3nt: TGTGCCAGCACCGCGGACAGAGGCCCCTACAATGAGCAGTTCTTC
CDR3aa: CASTADRGPYNEQFF

d_gene: TRBD1
abundance: NA
v_gene: TRBV28
j_gene: TRBJ2-3
CDR3nt: TGTGCCAGCAGTGCCACCACAGGGGGCTGGGGAGATACGCAGTATTTT
CDR3aa: CASSATTGGWGDTQYF

d_gene: NA
abundance: many
v_gene: TRBV7-9
j_gene: TRBJ2-7
CDR3nt: TGTGCCAGCAGCTTAGACCTCCCCCTACGAGAGCAGTACTTC
CDR3aa: CASSLDLPLREQYF

d_gene: NA
abundance: many
v_gene: TRBV20-1
j_gene: TRBJ2-7
CDR3nt: TGCAGTACTAAAACAGGGAGGCCTCACGAGCAGTACTTC
CDR3aa: CSTKTGRPHEQYF

d_gene: TRBD1
abundance: NA
v_gene: TRBV20-1
j_gene: TRBJ2-3
CDR3nt: TGCAGTGCTAGTGGGGACAGGGTAACAGATACGCAGTATTTT
CDR3aa: CSASGDRVTDTQYF

d_gene: TRBD1
abundance: NA
v_gene: TRBV10-2
j_gene: TRBJ2-7
CDR3nt: TGCGCCAACAGTAAGGGACAGGGGAGTTACGAGCAGTACTTC
CDR3aa: CANSKGQGSYEQYF

d_gene: TRBD2
abundance: few
v_gene: TRBV20-1
j_gene: TRBJ2-7
CDR3nt: TGCAGTGCTAGAGGGCGGGAGGGCAGTTTCTACGAGCAGTACTTC
CDR3aa: CSARGREGSFYEQYF

d_gene: NA
abundance: once
v_gene: TRBV7-9
j_gene: TRBJ1-1
CDR3nt: TGTGCCAGCAGCTGGGGCGGGGGAGGAACTGAAGCTTTCTTT
CDR3aa: CASSWGGGGTEAFF

d_gene: TRBD2
abundance: NA
v_gene: TRBV10-3
j_gene: TRBJ2-1
CDR3nt: TGTGCCATCAGCCCCGGTGGGGCTAGCGGGGGGGCGGGTGAGCAGTTCTTC
CDR3aa: CAISPGGASGGAGEQFF

d_gene: NA
abundance: many
v_gene: TRBV12-5
j_gene: TRBJ2-5
CDR3nt: TGTGCTAGTGGTCTTGCGGAGACCCAGTACTTC
CDR3aa: CASGLAETQYF

d_gene: TRBD2
abundance: many
v_gene: TRBV4-3
j_gene: TRBJ2-5
CDR3nt: TGCGCCAGCAGCCAGGTTATAGCGGGAGGGCAAGAGACCCAGTACTTC
CDR3aa: CASSQVIAGGQETQYF